The 20 T cell receptor beta chains given below trace back to one sample, sequenced in a study of technical replicates of blood from a handful of donors. Assay: immunoSEQ multiplex PCR; the TCRdb copy retains only in-frame clones and omits some. The top ten hold about 0.3% of the sample, which has around 80,000 clones, around 96% seen once. The sample taken for sequencing was T cells isolated from PBMCs. The receptors shown here come from a human donor in good health.

The V call is TRBV5-4, the J call TRBJ2-5; D unclear. In germline, CDR1 is SGHNT, CDR2 YYREEE (reference sequence). Trimming removed 3 bases at V and 5 bases at J, with 5 bases between. This CDR3 is 11 amino acids long. The CDR3 is CASSSGETQYF. The CDR3 DNA follows: TGTGCCAGCAGCTCCGGGGAGACCCAGTACTTC.

J is TRBJ2-3 and V is TRBV15, with 12 bases matching TRBD2. With 0 bases clipped from V and 4 bases from J, the junction kept 5 bases outside the gene matches. CDR3 length: 17 residues. Germline V lookup: CDR1 LNHNV, CDR2 YYDKDF (reference sequence). The CDR3 bases are TGTGCCACCAGCAGAGATGCGCTAGCGGGAGGGCCAGATACGCAGTATTTT. Translation gives CATSRDALAGGPDTQYF. The variable domain in full, completed from reference TRBV15 and TRBJ2-3, reads DAMVIQNPRYQVTQFGKPVTLSCSQTLNHNVMYWYQQKSSQAPKLLFHYYDKDFNNEADTPDNFQSRRPNTSFCFLDIRSPGLGDTAMYLCATSRDALAGGPDTQYFGPGTRLTVL.

The chain combines TRBV6-1 with TRBJ2-3, with 8 bases identical to TRBD2. The germline V gene has CDR1 MNHNS and CDR2 SASEGT. The CDR3 is 15 amino acids. Losses at the gene ends were 7 bases for V and 1 base for J; bases not matched to a gene: 7. CDR3 nucleotide sequence: TGTGCCAGCACCAAACTGACTAGCGGCACAGATACGCAGTATTTT. It yields the protein CASTKLTSGTDTQYF.

The genes are TRBV2 and TRBJ2-7; D is possibly TRBD2 (5 bases). V lost 6 bases and J 2 bases, leaving 8 bases between the germline ends. This CDR3 is built from 12 residues. Per germline, CDR1 SNHLY and CDR2 FYNNEI. The chain's CDR3 is CASRAGPYEQYF. The CDR3 nucleotides read TGTGCCAGCAGGGCGGGTCCCTACGAGCAGTACTTC.

The CDR3 sequence: CASSVYGTGGRSNQPQHF. In DNA, the CDR3 is TGTGCCAGCAGTGTTTACGGGACAGGGGGCCGGAGCAATCAGCCCCAGCATTTT. The chain employs TRBV6-1 and TRBJ1-5; TRBD1 matches 12 bases. There are 18 residues in the CDR3. The ends lost 4 bases at V and 1 base at J; junction bases unmatched: 8. CDR1 and CDR2 from the germline V gene are MNHNS and SASEGT.

The rearrangement links TRBV28 to TRBJ1-3; TRBD1 is a possible D gene (5 bases). Germline CDR1 reads MDHEN; CDR2 reads SYDVKM. The V end lost 2 bases, the J end lost 0 bases, and 14 bases lay between the germline ends. The CDR3 runs to 17 residues. CDR3 sequence (DNA): TGTGCCAGCAGTTTAGGGCAGGGCAGGCGCTCTGGAAACACCATATATTTT. This codes for CASSLGQGRRSGNTIYF.

The gene calls are TRBV5-4 and TRBJ2-7; TRBD1 matches 10 bases. CDR1 and CDR2 from the germline V gene are SGHNT and YYREEE (reference sequence). The V segment lost 2 bases and the J segment 4 bases; nucleotides outside the gene matches: 3. This CDR3 is 14 amino acids long. Here the CDR3 reads CASSFGTGEYEQYF. The CDR3 nucleotides read TGTGCCAGCAGCTTTGGGACAGGGGAATACGAGCAGTACTTC.

V is TRBV7-3 and J is TRBJ2-5; D might be TRBD2 (7 bases). Looked up from germline, CDR1 is SGHTA and CDR2 is FQGTGA. This CDR3 contains 14 residues. Trimming took off 2 bases at V and 5 bases at J, with 12 bases between the two ends. In DNA form, the CDR3 reads TGTGCCAGCAGCTTAGGGGGGGCGAGGGAGACCCAGTACTTC. Protein sequence: CASSLGGARETQYF.

The V gene is TRBV4-1, the J gene TRBJ2-7; D gene uncertain. Germline CDR1 is MGHRA and CDR2 is YSYEKL. The V and J ends lost 0 bases and 3 bases respectively, with 12 bases between them. CDR3 length: 15 residues. In DNA form, the CDR3 reads TGCGCCAGCAGCCAAGATGGCTCAGGTTTCTACGAGCAGTACTTC. This sequence encodes CASSQDGSGFYEQYF.

The rearrangement links TRBV11-2 to TRBJ2-7; D may be TRBD1 (6 bases). V was clipped by 5 bases and J by 2 bases, with 13 bases between them. Germline V gene sequence: CDR1 SGHAT, CDR2 FQNNGV. The CDR3 has 14 residues. As DNA, the CDR3 is TGTGCCAGCAGCCCACAGACAGGCCCCTACGAGCAGTACTTC. Translation gives CASSPQTGPYEQYF.

This chain uses TRBV2 with TRBJ2-1; TRBD2 agrees at 7 bases. The CDR3 spans 15 residues. V shed 6 bases and J 3 bases; nucleotides not matched to a gene: 8. Germline assignment: CDR1 SNHLY and CDR2 FYNNEI. The CDR3 DNA reads TGTGCCAGCAGCGAGACTAGCATTCTCTACAATGAGCAGTTCTTC. As protein: CASSETSILYNEQFF.

This chain joins TRBV2 and TRBJ2-7; 7 positions match TRBD2. Germline CDR1 and CDR2: SNHLY and FYNNEI. J lost 2 bases, V lost 5 bases, and 6 bases had no gene match. The CDR3 runs to 14 residues. The CDR3 nucleotides read TGTGCCAGCAGTTCGGGCGGGAGACCCTACGAGCAGTACTTC. Residues: CASSSGGRPYEQYF. Using reference TRBV2 and TRBJ2-7 for the parts outside the CDR3, the full variable domain is EPEVTQTPSHQVTQMGQEVILRCVPISNHLYFYWYRQILGQKVEFLVSFYNNEISEKSEIFDDQFSVERPDGSNFTLKIRSTKLEDSAMYFCASSSGGRPYEQYFGPGTRLTVT.

This chain uses TRBV30 with TRBJ2-3, with a possible D match to TRBD1 (5 bases). The CDR3 spans 16 residues. Germline V gene data show CDR1 as GTSNPN and CDR2 as SVGIG (reference sequence). The V end was cut by 4 bases, the J end by 2 bases, with 19 bases between. The CDR3 here is CAWIKRSGLVTDTQYF. CDR3 nucleotides: TGTGCCTGGATTAAGAGGTCAGGGCTAGTCACAGATACGCAGTATTTT.

The V gene is TRBV21-1, the J gene TRBJ2-1; the DNA was not compared with TRBD1, the D call given in the table. TRBV21-1 is a pseudogene segment. CDR3 length equals 18 residues. CDR3 nucleotides: TGTGCCAGCAGCGCCAGCAGGGGGCTGGCGGGAGAGTCGTATGAGCAGTTCTTC. Amino acids: CASSASRGLAGESYEQFF.

This clone was recorded only once. The J gene is TRBJ2-3, the V gene TRBV7-9; 7 bases match TRBD2. V lost 5 bases and J lost 3; bases outside the gene matches: 11. Germline values: CDR1 SEHNR, CDR2 FQNEAQ (reference sequence). The CDR3 extends over 16 amino acids. The CDR3 is CASSPPRAGATDTQYF. The DNA of the CDR3 is TGTGCCAGCAGCCCACCTAGGGCGGGAGCGACAGATACGCAGTATTTT.

V gene TRBV28 combines with J gene TRBJ2-7; 7 nucleotides match TRBD2. Germline V gives CDR1 MDHEN, CDR2 SYDVKM. The CDR3 loop spans 11 amino acids. Losses at the gene ends were 9 bases for V and 3 bases for J; bases not matched to a gene: 2. CDR3 in amino acids: CASTSDYEQYF. DNA of the CDR3: TGTGCCAGTACTAGCGACTACGAGCAGTACTTC.

The CDR3 reads CASSYEGGSGANVLTF. CDR3 bases: TGTGCCAGCAGTTACGAAGGCGGCTCTGGGGCCAACGTCCTGACTTTC. The chain links TRBV6-5 to TRBJ2-6; no clear D gene. The V gene lost 2 bases and the J gene lost 0 bases, with 8 bases spanning the gap. The CDR3 totals 16 residues. CDR1 is MNHEY and CDR2 is SVGAGI in the germline V gene.

The rearrangement joins TRBV11-3 to TRBJ1-3; the match to TRBD1 covers 8 bases. This CDR3 has 14 amino acids. The germline CDR1 and CDR2 sequences are SGHNT and YENEEA. Trimming removed 6 bases from V and 2 bases from J; junction bases left unmatched: 3. The CDR3 spells CASSLDRAGNTIYF. The CDR3 nucleotides read TGTGCCAGCAGTCTGGACAGGGCTGGAAACACCATATATTTT. The variable domain in full, completed from reference TRBV11-3 and TRBJ1-3, reads EAGVVQSPRYKIIEKKQPVAFWCNPISGHNTLYWYLQNLGQGPELLIRYENEEAVDDSQLPKDRFSAERLKGVDSTLKIQPAELGDSAVYLCASSLDRAGNTIYFGEGSWLTVV.

The V call is TRBV25-1, the J call TRBJ1-1; D ambiguous. Germline lookup yields CDR1 MGHDK and CDR2 SYGVNS. CDR3 length equals 11 residues. Trimming left V 5 bases short and J 11 bases short, with 12 bases between. The CDR3 is CASSSAYWAFF. The CDR3 nucleotides are TGTGCCAGCAGTTCCGCGTATTGGGCTTTCTTT.

This rearrangement joins TRBV28 to TRBJ2-4, with a tentative D call TRBD1 (6 bases). Germline CDR1 is MDHEN and CDR2 is SYDVKM. With 6 bases removed from V and 3 bases from J, the gap between germline ends came to 12 bases. CDR3 length: 14 amino acids. Here the CDR3 reads CASRGVTGKNIQYF. CDR3 nucleotide sequence: TGTGCCAGCAGGGGGGTGACAGGCAAAAACATTCAGTACTTC.